The clone carrying this T cell receptor (beta chain) was found many times. Germline values: CDR1 SGHVS, CDR2 FQNEAQ. The length of the CDR3 is 15 residues. Between the trimmed V and J ends, which lost 5 bases and 3 bases, there was a span of 16 bases. Time point: pre-sensitization, week 0. Indicated treatment: therapeutic diphenylcyclopropenone sensitization with weekly scalp DPC. From the RACE reads, TCRdb called clonotypes with MiXCR, one entry per CDR3 protein. The data contain 300,000 to 450,000 distinct CDR3 sequences, approximately 5% of them singletons. The sample comes from a study of human T cells and chemical hapten exposure.

The genes are TRBV7-8 and TRBJ1-2; D gene ambiguous. Material: whole blood, obtained in connection with sensitization to the hapten diphenylcyclopropenone (DPC). This clonotype was obtained from a young woman with alopecia areata. Some clones in this sample may be carry-over from other donors' samples. The CDR3 sequence is CASSGGAHGYYGYTF. The CDR3 DNA reads as TGTGCCAGCAGCGGCGGCGCCCATGGGTACTATGGCTACACCTTC.